This T cell receptor beta chain is from a study of cytomegalovirus exposure and HLA in healthy donors. Findings of the study overall: Researchers left out some V segments, among them TRBV6-2 and TRBV6-3, as indistinguishable.

13 Jbeta primers and 60 Vbeta primers were used for the PCR. Generated by immunoSEQ multiplex PCR, the TCRdb table keeps only in-frame clones and is missing some. The data contain about 190,000 clones, around 80% of them seen just once; the ten biggest clones take up roughly 1.5%. Unmatched junction bases numbered 5, after V lost 5 bases and J lost 7 bases. Germline values: CDR1 GTSNPN, CDR2 SVGIG (reference sequence). The CDR3 runs to 12 residues. As regards this clone: Its antigen is not identified.

The sample comprised PBMCs. The sequence derives from a woman under 30 in good health and CMV-seronegative. This chain uses TRBV30 with TRBJ2-7; TRBD1 agrees at 10 bases. The CDR3 loop is CAWDRGPREQYF. The CDR3 nucleotides read TGTGCCTGGGACAGGGGGCCTCGAGAGCAGTACTTC.